A selection of T cell receptor beta chains follows, all from one sample in a study of cytomegalovirus exposure and HLA in healthy donors. Repertoires were generated with immunoSEQ multiplex PCR, while TCRdb's copy carries only in-frame clones and drops some. The sample yields approximately 160,000 clones, about 78% seen once. The sample comprised PBMCs. The receptor source for this set is a woman between 45 and 65 years old in good health and CMV-seropositive. Each CDR3 is given with its conserved first and last residue. A D gene is named only where the DNA matches it firmly. Clone size is not always given. Where it is, it says once, few, many or a class for expanded clones.

v_gene	j_gene	abundance	d_gene	len	CDR3aa	CDR3nt
TRBV11-2	TRBJ2-2	once	NA	15	CASSLVGGRTGELFF	TGTGCCAGCAGCTTAGTGGGGGGTCGAACCGGGGAGCTGTTTTTT
TRBV4-2	TRBJ1-5	NA	TRBD1	14	CASSPGTGFQPQHF	TGTGCCAGCAGCCCGGGGACAGGTTTTCAGCCCCAGCATTTT
TRBV9	TRBJ1-4	NA	NA	15	CASSGDGGSNEKLFF	TGTGCCAGCAGTGGGGACGGGGGAAGTAATGAAAAACTGTTTTTT
TRBV6-1	TRBJ2-2	NA	NA	16	CASSEPGTFNTGELFF	TGTGCCAGCAGTGAGCCCGGGACTTTCAACACCGGGGAGCTGTTTTTT
TRBV7-9	TRBJ2-1	NA	NA	14	CASSLGSTYNEQFF	TGTGCCAGCAGCTTAGGGAGCACATACAATGAGCAGTTCTTC
TRBV6-1	TRBJ1-2	NA	NA	14	CASSEGGPNYGYTF	TGTGCCAGCAGTGAAGGGGGGCCCAACTATGGCTACACCTTC
TRBV6-6	TRBJ1-1	NA	TRBD1	15	CASRTPLTGGTEAFF	TGTGCCAGCAGGACGCCCCTGACAGGGGGGACTGAAGCTTTCTTT
TRBV10-2	TRBJ1-2	NA	TRBD1	12	CASKQGYYGYTF	TGCGCCAGCAAACAGGGGTACTATGGCTACACCTTC
TRBV6-1	TRBJ1-5	NA	TRBD1	15	CATEDLRQGGQPQHF	TGTGCCACCGAAGATTTGCGACAGGGGGGACAGCCCCAGCATTTT
TRBV4-1	TRBJ1-4	NA	TRBD1	15	CASSLWDRGNEKLFF	TGCGCCAGCAGCCTATGGGACAGGGGTAATGAAAAACTGTTTTTT
TRBV9	TRBJ2-5	NA	TRBD2	18	CASSAPPTSGGYQETQYF	TGTGCCAGCAGCGCCCCCCCTACTAGCGGGGGGTACCAAGAGACCCAGTACTTC
TRBV11-2	TRBJ2-2	NA	TRBD2	16	CASSLLSGGAGGELFF	TGTGCCAGCAGCTTACTCAGCGGGGGGGCGGGCGGGGAGCTGTTTTTT
TRBV10-3	TRBJ2-3	NA	TRBD2	13	CAIRGLAGGTQYF	TGTGCCATCAGGGGACTAGCGGGGGGTACGCAGTATTTT
TRBV25-1	TRBJ1-2	NA	NA	13	CASSPTPNYGYTF	TGTGCCAGCAGCCCGACACCAAACTATGGCTACACCTTC
TRBV18	TRBJ1-1	NA	TRBD1	16	CASSRNEGATNTEAFF	TGTGCCAGCTCACGCAACGAGGGGGCGACGAACACTGAAGCTTTCTTT
TRBV9	TRBJ2-5	NA	TRBD1	13	CASSADRVETQYF	TGTGCCAGCAGCGCCGACAGGGTTGAGACCCAGTACTTC
TRBV19	TRBJ2-5	NA	TRBD1	16	CASSIVAGAHRGTQYF	TGTGCCAGTAGTATAGTCGCAGGGGCCCACAGGGGGACCCAGTACTTC
TRBV18	TRBJ1-5	NA	TRBD1	19	CAISPRDRGRIDSNQPQHF	TGTGCCATCTCACCGAGGGACAGGGGGAGGATCGATAGCAATCAGCCCCAGCATTTT
TRBV6-1	TRBJ1-1	NA	NA	15	CASSSGRGMNTEAFF	TGTGCCAGCAGTTCCGGGAGGGGGATGAACACTGAAGCTTTCTTT
TRBV7-3	TRBJ2-5	NA	TRBD1	14	CASSPDRGQETQYF	TGTGCCAGCAGCCCCGACAGGGGGCAAGAGACCCAGTACTTC
TRBV9	TRBJ1-1	NA	NA	15	CASSTLRGLNTEAFF	TGTGCCAGCAGCACTCTCAGGGGACTGAACACTGAAGCTTTCTTT
TRBV12-5	TRBJ2-2	NA	TRBD2	18	CASGLVRLGTSKTGELFF	TGTGCTAGTGGTTTGGTCAGGCTGGGGACTAGCAAAACCGGGGAGCTGTTTTTT
TRBV6-1	TRBJ1-3	NA	TRBD1	13	CASSPQGADTIYF	TGTGCCAGCAGCCCCCAGGGGGCAGACACCATATATTTT
TRBV19	TRBJ1-6	once	NA	14	CASRDGGYNSPLHF	TGTGCCAGTCGGGACGGGGGGTATAATTCACCCCTCCACTTT
TRBV14	TRBJ2-3	NA	TRBD2	16	CASSQGGTRGTDTQYF	TGTGCCAGCAGCCAGGGAGGGACTAGAGGCACAGATACGCAGTATTTT
TRBV5-4	TRBJ1-1	few	NA	9	CAVNNEAFF	TGTGCCGTTAATAATGAAGCTTTCTTT
TRBV6-4	TRBJ2-1	NA	NA	15	CASSGGQGAVDEQFF	TGTGCCAGCAGCGGGGGGCAGGGGGCGGTGGATGAGCAGTTCTTC
TRBV7-6	TRBJ1-2	NA	TRBD1	15	CASSRTGNVGYGYTF	TGTGCCAGCAGCAGGACAGGGAATGTGGGCTATGGCTACACCTTC
TRBV19	TRBJ1-1	NA	TRBD1	13	CASSPGQGTEAFF	TGTGCCAGTAGTCCGGGACAGGGAACTGAAGCTTTCTTT
TRBV7-2	TRBJ2-7	NA	TRBD1	13	CASSSTGMREQYF	TGTGCCAGCAGCTCGACAGGGATGCGCGAGCAGTACTTC
TRBV6-1	TRBJ1-2	once	NA	14	CASGLLGSDYGYTF	TGTGCCAGCGGGCTTTTGGGGAGCGACTATGGCTACACCTTC
TRBV6-1	TRBJ1-6	NA	NA	11	CASLENSPLHF	TGTGCCAGCTTGGAGAATTCACCCCTCCACTTT
TRBV6-1	TRBJ2-7	NA	TRBD1	14	CASILDRGNYEQYF	TGTGCCAGCATCCTGGACAGGGGCAATTACGAGCAGTACTTC
TRBV27	TRBJ1-3	NA	NA	14	CASSGTGSGNTIYF	TGTGCCAGCAGTGGAACAGGGTCTGGAAACACCATATATTTT
TRBV19	TRBJ1-5	NA	NA	15	CASSRAGLGNQPQHF	TGTGCCAGTAGTAGGGCAGGGCTGGGCAATCAGCCCCAGCATTTT
TRBV7-9	TRBJ1-2	NA	TRBD1	15	CASSFYQQGDYGYTF	TGTGCCAGCAGCTTCTACCAACAGGGGGACTATGGCTACACCTTC
TRBV27	TRBJ1-1	NA	TRBD1	16	CASSPWDSWVNTEAFF	TGTGCCAGCAGTCCTTGGGACAGTTGGGTGAACACTGAAGCTTTCTTT
TRBV9	TRBJ2-2	NA	TRBD1	17	CASSLPKDRGSAGELFF	TGTGCCAGCAGCCTCCCCAAGGACAGGGGTTCAGCCGGGGAGCTGTTTTTT
TRBV5-1	TRBJ1-4	NA	TRBD1	15	CASSWGTATNEKLFF	TGCGCCAGCAGCTGGGGGACAGCAACTAATGAAAAACTGTTTTTT
TRBV4-1	TRBJ2-5	NA	NA	13	CASSQAVRETQYF	TGCGCCAGCAGCCAAGCGGTCAGGGAGACCCAGTACTTC
TRBV7-9	TRBJ1-1	NA	NA	13	CASSLVGLRGAFF	TGTGCCAGCAGCTTAGTTGGACTCCGAGGGGCTTTCTTT
TRBV2	TRBJ2-3	NA	NA	14	CASSETSWADTQYF	TGTGCCAGCAGTGAAACTAGCTGGGCAGATACGCAGTATTTT
TRBV11-3	TRBJ2-7	NA	TRBD2	15	CASSSGGATPYEQYF	TGTGCCAGCAGCTCCGGGGGGGCGACTCCCTACGAGCAGTACTTC
TRBV6-4	TRBJ2-2	NA	NA	14	CASSQGGDTGELFF	TGTGCCAGCAGCCAAGGAGGGGACACCGGGGAGCTGTTTTTT
TRBV20-1	TRBJ1-2	NA	NA	11	CSAQGFYGYTF	TGCAGTGCTCAGGGCTTCTATGGCTACACCTTC
TRBV5-4	TRBJ2-3	NA	TRBD2	15	CAISEGTTYTDTQYF	TGTGCCATCTCTGAGGGGACTACCTACACAGATACGCAGTATTTT
TRBV5-4	TRBJ2-1	NA	TRBD2	15	CASSFGGARYNEQFF	TGTGCCAGCAGCTTCGGGGGGGCCAGGTACAATGAGCAGTTCTTC
TRBV7-8	TRBJ1-1	NA	NA	14	CASSLIRGDTEAFF	TGTGCCAGCAGCTTAATTCGGGGGGATACTGAAGCTTTCTTT
TRBV18	TRBJ2-1	once	TRBD1	13	CASSRQGADEQFF	TGTGCCAGCTCAAGACAGGGGGCAGATGAGCAGTTCTTC
TRBV6-1	TRBJ1-2	NA	NA	14	CASRVEEGNYGYTF	TGTGCCAGCAGGGTTGAGGAGGGTAACTATGGCTACACCTTC